This T cell receptor beta chain was documented in a study of TIL therapy for anti-PD-1-resistant metastatic lung cancer (dated by TCRdb to the early 2020s). Some background on the complete study: Tumors were harvested before any PD-1/PD-L1 blockade; patients then received nivolumab, and those progressing received lymphodepletion, expanded TIL infusion and IL-2. Enrolled patients had a median age of around 49 years (range 38-75) and a median tumor PD-L1 proportion score of roughly 6%. Most of the cohort had lung adenocarcinoma, several tumors were EGFR-mutant and two were ALK-rearranged, and half of the patients were current or former smokers. Across the cohort, whole-exome sequencing showed a median non-synonymous tumor mutation burden of roughly 1.5 mutations per megabase. T cell receptor beta sequencing of tumor and peripheral blood was used to follow clonotypes across the tumor, the expanded TIL product and serial blood samples. Overall study outcomes, separate from this receptor: The study protocol defined all tumor marker inferences as exploratory. Generalizability was limited because the cohort was highly selected, with more treatment-naive, never-smoker and oncogene-addicted patients included than is typical. The baseline peripheral repertoire was partially replaced by infused TIL clonotypes, which then decayed over months, and persistence showed no apparent association with response.

This sample's time point label indicates: pre-treatment sample, taken before nivolumab and TIL therapy. Adults with stage 4 NSCLC were enrolled from late 2017 to early 2020 in a dual-center phase I trial. The samples were obtained from a phase I trial that was single-arm and open-label and tested tumor-infiltrating lymphocyte therapy combined with nivolumab in advanced non-small cell lung cancer. Mononuclear cells from blood collected in EDTA tubes were isolated on a Ficoll gradient and snap-frozen as pellets, and DNA was then extracted using a Qiagen mini-prep kit. Using bias-controlled multiplex PCR with the immunoSEQ v3 hsTCRB kit, the TCR beta CDR3 regions were amplified from genomic DNA. An Illumina NextSeq 500 was used to sequence the TCR libraries, reaching roughly 1.8 million read pairs at survey level or about 4.5-6 million at deep level. Turning to the authors' computational methods: V, D and J genes were assigned, non-productive sequences were removed, and clonality was reported by immunoSEQ Analyzer software. Repertoires of infused TIL and blood were compared using productive Simpson clonality and the Morisita overlap index of productive TRB rearrangements. Absolute clonotype counts in blood were estimated as lymphocyte count times CD3+ fraction times the clone's productive frequency. TCRdb mirrors the immuneACCESS table, restricted to in-frame sequences. Some clones are absent from its copies; in checked studies, under half trace to an unresolved V gene, and the reason for the others is unknown. The V and J calls and clone size were taken over from that table, and D and trimming were inferred from the DNA. Present in this sample are around 16,000 clones, less than 80% of which were seen just once. In total, the top ten clones hold more than 35% of the sample.

The junction shows trimming of 5 bases on V and 4 bases on J, and the gene matches do not reach 4 bases of it. From the cysteine through the phenylalanine, the CDR3 covers 15 amino acids. The read is trimmed to its CDR3 DNA, 45 bases read in frame from base 1. As encoded in the germline V gene, CDR1 is SGHNT while CDR2 is YENEEA. In the case of this clone: No cognate antigen has been identified for it. No clone much larger than this one lies a single base away; base qualities are absent.

The clonotype was recovered from a person aged 25-85 years with non-small cell lung cancer. The input for sequencing was blood, taken at baseline. The V gene is TRBV11-3 and the J gene is TRBJ2-1, with 11 bases aligning to TRBD2. The DNA sequence follows: TGTGCCAGCAGCGCGACTAGCGGGGTTTACAATGAGCAGTTCTTC. This is translated as CASSATSGVYNEQFF.